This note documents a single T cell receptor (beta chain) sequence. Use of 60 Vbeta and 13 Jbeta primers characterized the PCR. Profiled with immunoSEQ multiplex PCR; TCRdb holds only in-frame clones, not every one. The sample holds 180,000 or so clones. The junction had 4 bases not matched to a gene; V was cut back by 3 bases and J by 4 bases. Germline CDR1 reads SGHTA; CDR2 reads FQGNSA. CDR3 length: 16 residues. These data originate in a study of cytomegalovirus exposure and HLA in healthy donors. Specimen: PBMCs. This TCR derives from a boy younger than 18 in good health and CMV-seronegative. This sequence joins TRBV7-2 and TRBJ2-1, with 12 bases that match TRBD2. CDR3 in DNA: TGTGCCAGCAGCTTCTCCGGGACTAGCGGGTACAATGAGCAGTTCTTC. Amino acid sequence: CASSFSGTSGYNEQFF.